The following is a T cell receptor beta chain sequence with its context. Purification of the CD8+ and CD4+ T cells relied on negative isolation, and TEMRA cells underwent FACS enrichment. This entry belongs to a study of CD8 T cells in Susac syndrome. Random hexamers were used to reverse transcribe about 0.5 to 1 ug of RNA. The method of amplification for TCR beta CDR3 was immunoSEQ multiplex PCR, covering 54 Vbeta and 13 Jbeta. TCRdb re-called the immunoSEQ multiplex PCR reads through MiXCR, storing one row per CDR3 protein. The top ten clones hold around 0.18% of a sample with 250,000 to 300,000 distinct CDR3 sequences, approximately 89% of them seen once. V lost 5 bases and J lost 5, with 12 bases in between. There are 12 residues in the CDR3. Germline CDR1 is DFQATT and CDR2 is SNEGSKA (reference sequence).

The gene calls are TRBV20-1 and TRBJ2-5; D unresolved. This clonotype was sampled from a human donor with multiple sclerosis. The sample taken for sequencing was CD8+ T cells from PBMCs. The CDR3 sequence is CSASFSTETQYF. In DNA form, the CDR3 reads TGCAGTGCTTCGTTCAGCACGGAGACCCAGTACTTC.